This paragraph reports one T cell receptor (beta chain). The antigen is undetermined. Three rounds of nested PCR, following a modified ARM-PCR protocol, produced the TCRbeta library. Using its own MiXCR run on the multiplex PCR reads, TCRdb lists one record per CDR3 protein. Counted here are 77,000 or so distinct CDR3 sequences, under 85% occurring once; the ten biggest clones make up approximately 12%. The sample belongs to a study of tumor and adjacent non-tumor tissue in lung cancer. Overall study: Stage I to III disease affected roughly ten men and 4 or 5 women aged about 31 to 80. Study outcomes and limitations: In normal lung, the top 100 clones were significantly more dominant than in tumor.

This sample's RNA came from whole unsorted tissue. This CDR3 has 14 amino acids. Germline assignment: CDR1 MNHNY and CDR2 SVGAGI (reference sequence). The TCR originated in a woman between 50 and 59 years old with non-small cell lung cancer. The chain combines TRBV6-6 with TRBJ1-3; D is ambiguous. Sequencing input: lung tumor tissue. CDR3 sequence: CVRIQQSPGNTIYF. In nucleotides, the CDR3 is TGTGTCAGGATTCAACAGTCCCCTGGAAACACCATATATTTT.